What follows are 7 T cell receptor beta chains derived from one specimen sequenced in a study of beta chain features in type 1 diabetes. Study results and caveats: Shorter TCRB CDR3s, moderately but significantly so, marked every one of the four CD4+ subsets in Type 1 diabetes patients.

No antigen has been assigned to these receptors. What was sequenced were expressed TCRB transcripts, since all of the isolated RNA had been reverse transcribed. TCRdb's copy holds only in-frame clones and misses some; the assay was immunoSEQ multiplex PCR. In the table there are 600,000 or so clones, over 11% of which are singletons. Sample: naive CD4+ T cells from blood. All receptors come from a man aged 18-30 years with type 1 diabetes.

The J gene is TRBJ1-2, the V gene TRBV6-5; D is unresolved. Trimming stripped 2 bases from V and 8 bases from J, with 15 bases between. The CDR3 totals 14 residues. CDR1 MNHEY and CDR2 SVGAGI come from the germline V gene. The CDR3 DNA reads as TGTGCCAGCAGTTACCGCCCGGGGTCGGGAGGCTACACCTTC. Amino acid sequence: CASSYRPGSGGYTF.

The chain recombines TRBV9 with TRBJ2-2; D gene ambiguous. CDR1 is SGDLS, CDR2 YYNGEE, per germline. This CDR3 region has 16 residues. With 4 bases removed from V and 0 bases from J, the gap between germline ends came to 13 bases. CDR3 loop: CASSPPGTPNTGELFF. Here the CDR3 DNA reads TGTGCCAGCAGCCCCCCCGGCACACCGAACACCGGGGAGCTGTTTTTT.

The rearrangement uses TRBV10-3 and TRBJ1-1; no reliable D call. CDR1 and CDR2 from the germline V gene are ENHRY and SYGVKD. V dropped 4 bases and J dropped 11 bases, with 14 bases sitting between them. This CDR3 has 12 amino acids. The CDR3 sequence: CAISGPGREAFF. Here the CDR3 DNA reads TGTGCCATCAGTGGACCAGGAAGGGAGGCTTTCTTT.

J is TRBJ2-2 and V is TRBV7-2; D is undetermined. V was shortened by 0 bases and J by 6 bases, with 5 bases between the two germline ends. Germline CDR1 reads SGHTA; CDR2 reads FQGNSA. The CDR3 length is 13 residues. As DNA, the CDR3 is TGTGCCAGCAGCTTAGCCCCCTCCGGGGAGCTGTTTTTT. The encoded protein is CASSLAPSGELFF.

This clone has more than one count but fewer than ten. The CDR3 is CASSYSGKQYF. Written as DNA, the CDR3 is TGTGCCAGCAGTTACTCGGGGAAGCAGTACTTC. The V call is TRBV6-5, the J call TRBJ2-7; no definite D call. Trimming shortened V by 0 bases and J by 8 bases, and 5 bases separated the two germline ends. The CDR3 is 11 amino acids. Germline V gene data show CDR1 as MNHEY and CDR2 as SVGAGI.

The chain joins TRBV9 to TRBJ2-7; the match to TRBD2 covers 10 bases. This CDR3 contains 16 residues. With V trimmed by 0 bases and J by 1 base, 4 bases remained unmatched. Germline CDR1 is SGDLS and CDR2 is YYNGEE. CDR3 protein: CASSVAPSGGSYEQYF. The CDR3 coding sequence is TGTGCCAGCAGCGTAGCTCCTAGCGGGGGTTCCTACGAGCAGTACTTC.

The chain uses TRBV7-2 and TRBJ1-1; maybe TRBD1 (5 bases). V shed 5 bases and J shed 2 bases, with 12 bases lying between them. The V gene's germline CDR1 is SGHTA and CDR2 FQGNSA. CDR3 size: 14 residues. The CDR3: CASSLRQFNTEAFF. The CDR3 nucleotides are TGTGCCAGCAGCCTCAGACAGTTTAACACTGAAGCTTTCTTT.